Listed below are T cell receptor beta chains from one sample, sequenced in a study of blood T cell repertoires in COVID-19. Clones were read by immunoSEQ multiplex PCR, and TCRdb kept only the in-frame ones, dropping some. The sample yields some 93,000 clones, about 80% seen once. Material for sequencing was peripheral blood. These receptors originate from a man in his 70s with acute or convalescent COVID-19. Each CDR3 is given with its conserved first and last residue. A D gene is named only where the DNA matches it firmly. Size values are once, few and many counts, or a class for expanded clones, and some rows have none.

CDR3 DNA: TGTGCCAGCAGTTATTCAGGGGCCGGCCAATGGGGGAGAGAACTGTTTTTT
CDR3 protein: CASSYSGAGQWGRELFF
clone size: NA
D gene: NA
J gene: TRBJ1-4
V gene: TRBV28

CDR3 DNA: TGTGCCTGGAGTCTCGGCGGGATGGACAATGAGCAGTTCTTC
CDR3 protein: CAWSLGGMDNEQFF
clone size: NA
D gene: NA
J gene: TRBJ2-1
V gene: TRBV30

CDR3 DNA: TGTGCCAGCTCACCACCGGCTCCCGCCGATACGCAGTATTTT
CDR3 protein: CASSPPAPADTQYF
clone size: NA
D gene: NA
J gene: TRBJ2-3
V gene: TRBV18

CDR3 DNA: TGTGCCAGCAGTTCCCACGGGAACTATGGCTACACCTTC
CDR3 protein: CASSSHGNYGYTF
clone size: NA
D gene: NA
J gene: TRBJ1-2
V gene: TRBV12-3/TRBV12-4

CDR3 DNA: TGTGCCAGCAGTGAAGTGCAAAGGATCCCAGGGACCCAGTACTTC
CDR3 protein: CASSEVQRIPGTQYF
clone size: NA
D gene: NA
J gene: TRBJ2-5
V gene: TRBV2

CDR3 DNA: TGTGCCAGTAGTATCGAACAGGGTCGCACCGGGGAGCTGTTTTTT
CDR3 protein: CASSIEQGRTGELFF
clone size: NA
D gene: NA
J gene: TRBJ2-2
V gene: TRBV19

CDR3 DNA: TGTGCCACCAGCGGACAGGGGAGCAATCAGCCCCAGCATTTT
CDR3 protein: CATSGQGSNQPQHF
clone size: NA
D gene: TRBD1
J gene: TRBJ1-5
V gene: TRBV15

CDR3 DNA: TGCGCCAGCAGGGCTTCTCTGAACACTGAAGCTTTCTTT
CDR3 protein: CASRASLNTEAFF
clone size: NA
D gene: NA
J gene: TRBJ1-1
V gene: TRBV10-1

CDR3 DNA: TGTGCCAGCAGCCAAGGAGGGGGGAACACTGAAGCTTTCTTT
CDR3 protein: CASSQGGGNTEAFF
clone size: NA
D gene: NA
J gene: TRBJ1-1
V gene: TRBV4-2

CDR3 DNA: TGCAGCGTTTCTTTACAGGCCCCGAACACTGAAGCTTTCTTT
CDR3 protein: CSVSLQAPNTEAFF
clone size: NA
D gene: NA
J gene: TRBJ1-1
V gene: TRBV29-1

CDR3 DNA: TGCGCCAGCAGCTTGTTAGCGGGAGCGCTCAATGAGCAGTTCTTC
CDR3 protein: CASSLLAGALNEQFF
clone size: few
D gene: TRBD2
J gene: TRBJ2-1
V gene: TRBV5-1

CDR3 DNA: TGCGCCAGCAGCCCCGGGACTAGCACAGATACGCAGTATTTT
CDR3 protein: CASSPGTSTDTQYF
clone size: NA
D gene: NA
J gene: TRBJ2-3
V gene: TRBV5-1

CDR3 DNA: TGTGCCAGCAGCTTGTGGGGCAGGGGCTATGGCTACACCTTC
CDR3 protein: CASSLWGRGYGYTF
clone size: NA
D gene: NA
J gene: TRBJ1-2
V gene: TRBV5-6

CDR3 DNA: TGTGCCTGGACCGAAACGGCTGGGGCCAACGTCCTGACTTTC
CDR3 protein: CAWTETAGANVLTF
clone size: NA
D gene: NA
J gene: TRBJ2-6
V gene: TRBV30

CDR3 DNA: TGTGCCAGCAGGACACAAGCGGGGGCTTTCAATGAGCAGTTCTTC
CDR3 protein: CASRTQAGAFNEQFF
clone size: NA
D gene: TRBD2
J gene: TRBJ2-1
V gene: TRBV6-5

CDR3 DNA: TGCGCCAGCGGCTTAGACAGGGGGCGATACACTGAAGCTTTCTTT
CDR3 protein: CASGLDRGRYTEAFF
clone size: NA
D gene: TRBD1
J gene: TRBJ1-1
V gene: TRBV5-1

CDR3 DNA: TGTGCCAGTATCCCCGGGATCGGCCAGCCCCAGCATTTT
CDR3 protein: CASIPGIGQPQHF
clone size: once
D gene: NA
J gene: TRBJ1-5
V gene: TRBV19

CDR3 DNA: TGTGCCAGCAGGGGAGGGACATCCTTTATGGCCCTCCACTTT
CDR3 protein: CASRGGTSFMALHF
clone size: NA
D gene: NA
J gene: TRBJ1-6
V gene: TRBV28

CDR3 DNA: TGTGCCAGCAGTTCCCAAGCACTAGAAGCTTTCTTT
CDR3 protein: CASSSQALEAFF
clone size: NA
D gene: NA
J gene: TRBJ1-1
V gene: TRBV28

CDR3 DNA: TGTGCCAGCAGCTTCGGGACAGGGGACAATCAGCCCCAGCATTTT
CDR3 protein: CASSFGTGDNQPQHF
clone size: NA
D gene: TRBD1
J gene: TRBJ1-5
V gene: TRBV5-5

CDR3 DNA: TGTGCCAGCAGCTTAGCGGGCGGGAGGGCCCTCGGGTATGAGCAGTTCTTC
CDR3 protein: CASSLAGGRALGYEQFF
clone size: NA
D gene: TRBD2
J gene: TRBJ2-1
V gene: TRBV7-2

CDR3 DNA: TGTGCCAGCTCACCCGTAATAACTGAAGCTTTCTTT
CDR3 protein: CASSPVITEAFF
clone size: NA
D gene: NA
J gene: TRBJ1-1
V gene: TRBV18

CDR3 DNA: TGCGCCAGCAGCTTGGACAGCCTTAATTCACCCCTCCACTTT
CDR3 protein: CASSLDSLNSPLHF
clone size: NA
D gene: NA
J gene: TRBJ1-6
V gene: TRBV5-1

CDR3 DNA: TGTGCCAGCAGCCAAGTAGCAGGGGGCAATCAGCCCCAGCATTTT
CDR3 protein: CASSQVAGGNQPQHF
clone size: NA
D gene: NA
J gene: TRBJ1-5
V gene: TRBV4-2

CDR3 DNA: TGTGCCAGCAGGCCGTGGGGCGGGGGTGTAGGTGAAAAACTGTTTTTT
CDR3 protein: CASRPWGGGVGEKLFF
clone size: NA
D gene: NA
J gene: TRBJ1-4
V gene: TRBV28

CDR3 DNA: TGTGCCACCAGCAGGGACAGGGGGTCTGCCGGGGAGCTGTTTTTT
CDR3 protein: CATSRDRGSAGELFF
clone size: NA
D gene: TRBD1
J gene: TRBJ2-2
V gene: TRBV15

CDR3 DNA: TGTGCCAGCAGCTTAACATCCACATACAATGAGCAGTTCTTC
CDR3 protein: CASSLTSTYNEQFF
clone size: NA
D gene: NA
J gene: TRBJ2-1
V gene: TRBV7-3

CDR3 DNA: TGTGCCAGCTCAAAGAGGGAGCGAGCTAATGAAAAACTGTTTTTT
CDR3 protein: CASSKRERANEKLFF
clone size: NA
D gene: NA
J gene: TRBJ1-4
V gene: TRBV18

CDR3 DNA: TGTGCCAGCAGTTTGCGAGGGTTCGGAAACACCATATATTTT
CDR3 protein: CASSLRGFGNTIYF
clone size: NA
D gene: NA
J gene: TRBJ1-3
V gene: TRBV27

CDR3 DNA: TGCGCCAGCAGCCAAGACAAGGAAAACCGCGGGGACACTGAAGCTTTCTTT
CDR3 protein: CASSQDKENRGDTEAFF
clone size: NA
D gene: NA
J gene: TRBJ1-1
V gene: TRBV4-1

CDR3 DNA: TGCGCCAGCAGTCAATCGTTGACAAATAAGAACCCCAGCTCCTACGAGCAGTACTTC
CDR3 protein: CASSQSLTNKNPSSYEQYF
clone size: NA
D gene: NA
J gene: TRBJ2-7
V gene: TRBV23-1

CDR3 DNA: TGTGCCAGCAGCCTAGCGCGAGCCTACGAGCAGTACTTC
CDR3 protein: CASSLARAYEQYF
clone size: NA
D gene: NA
J gene: TRBJ2-7
V gene: TRBV7-2

CDR3 DNA: TGTGCCAGCAGCTTAATCGGGGACAACAATGAGCAGTTCTTC
CDR3 protein: CASSLIGDNNEQFF
clone size: NA
D gene: NA
J gene: TRBJ2-1
V gene: TRBV5-5

CDR3 DNA: TGTGCCAGCAGTGGAACCGGGACAGGGGATTCACCCCTCCACTTT
CDR3 protein: CASSGTGTGDSPLHF
clone size: few
D gene: TRBD1
J gene: TRBJ1-6
V gene: TRBV28

CDR3 DNA: TGTGCCAGCAGCCCCCCTTGGGGGGAAGAGACCCAGTACTTC
CDR3 protein: CASSPPWGEETQYF
clone size: NA
D gene: NA
J gene: TRBJ2-5
V gene: TRBV7-8

CDR3 DNA: TGTGCCAGCAGACTCCGGGAAGGAAACTACGAGCAGTACTTC
CDR3 protein: CASRLREGNYEQYF
clone size: NA
D gene: NA
J gene: TRBJ2-7
V gene: TRBV2

CDR3 DNA: TGTGCCAGCAGTCCGGGGACAGTCAATCAGCCCCAGCATTTT
CDR3 protein: CASSPGTVNQPQHF
clone size: NA
D gene: TRBD1
J gene: TRBJ1-5
V gene: TRBV28

CDR3 DNA: TGTGCCAGCAGTTTTTCAGGGGCGCATCAGCCCCAGCATTTT
CDR3 protein: CASSFSGAHQPQHF
clone size: NA
D gene: NA
J gene: TRBJ1-5
V gene: TRBV27

CDR3 DNA: TGTGCCAGTAGTATTAAGCGGGAGGCCCCAGAGCAGTACTTC
CDR3 protein: CASSIKREAPEQYF
clone size: NA
D gene: TRBD2
J gene: TRBJ2-7
V gene: TRBV19

CDR3 DNA: TGTGCCAGCAGCCCGATGGACAGGCGGGGAAGTGGGCCCCTCTTCTATGGCTACACCTTC
CDR3 protein: CASSPMDRRGSGPLFYGYTF
clone size: NA
D gene: TRBD1
J gene: TRBJ1-2
V gene: TRBV3-1/TRBV3-2

CDR3 DNA: TGTGCCAGCAGCCAACGGACAGCCTCTGAAGCTTTCTTT
CDR3 protein: CASSQRTASEAFF
clone size: NA
D gene: NA
J gene: TRBJ1-1
V gene: TRBV3-1/TRBV3-2

CDR3 DNA: TGTGCCAGTAGTCGTTTAGGGACAGGGGGAGAGACCCAGTACTTC
CDR3 protein: CASSRLGTGGETQYF
clone size: NA
D gene: TRBD1
J gene: TRBJ2-5
V gene: TRBV19

CDR3 DNA: TGTGCCAGCAGCCTAGGAGTTGTCATCGAAAAACTGTTTTTT
CDR3 protein: CASSLGVVIEKLFF
clone size: NA
D gene: NA
J gene: TRBJ1-4
V gene: TRBV7-9

CDR3 DNA: TGTGCCAGCAGCAACAGCGGGGGAGCCACTGAAGCTTTCTTT
CDR3 protein: CASSNSGGATEAFF
clone size: NA
D gene: NA
J gene: TRBJ1-1
V gene: TRBV7-3

CDR3 DNA: TGTGCCAGCAGCCAAGATTATATATCGGGGGGCCTCCAAGAGACCCAGTACTTC
CDR3 protein: CASSQDYISGGLQETQYF
clone size: NA
D gene: NA
J gene: TRBJ2-5
V gene: TRBV14

CDR3 DNA: TGTGCCAGCAGCTTAATGCGGGGTGGTACGGGAGAGACCCAGTACTTC
CDR3 protein: CASSLMRGGTGETQYF
clone size: NA
D gene: NA
J gene: TRBJ2-5
V gene: TRBV7-3

CDR3 DNA: TGTGCCAGCAGCTTTGCAGGGGGCGGAGAGACCCAGTACTTC
CDR3 protein: CASSFAGGGETQYF
clone size: once
D gene: TRBD1
J gene: TRBJ2-5
V gene: TRBV7-2